What follows are 21 T cell receptor beta chains derived from one specimen sequenced in a study of blood T cell repertoires in COVID-19. The assay was immunoSEQ multiplex PCR, and TCRdb's table has in-frame clones only and misses some. This sample has about 210,000 clones, with about 88% found just once. Input material: peripheral blood. The receptors stem from a woman between 40 and 50 years old with acute or convalescent COVID-19.

The chain employs TRBV25-1 and TRBJ1-1; TRBD1 might be the D (6 bases). The V end was cut by 5 bases, the J end by 4 bases, with 11 bases between. The CDR3 contains 13 residues. Germline-derived CDR1 and CDR2 are MGHDK and SYGVNS. The CDR3 DNA follows: TGTGCCAGCAGTTCGATAGGGGGCACTGAAGCTTTCTTT. This encodes CASSSIGGTEAFF.

The chain recombines TRBV7-2 with TRBJ1-1; possible D gene TRBD1, 6 bases. This CDR3 is built from 18 residues. Looked up from germline, CDR1 is SGHTA and CDR2 is FQGNSA. Trimming stripped 1 base from V and 0 bases from J, with 18 bases between. The CDR3 DNA reads TGTGCCAGCAGCTTAGGGCAAGCCATCCGGGACATGAACACTGAAGCTTTCTTT. It is translated as CASSLGQAIRDMNTEAFF.

This clone occurred once. V gene TRBV6-4 combines with J gene TRBJ1-6, with 10 bases matching TRBD1. The junction had 15 bases not matched to a gene; V was cut back by 6 bases and J by 4 bases. The V gene's germline CDR1 is MRHNA and CDR2 SNTAGT. This CDR3 contains 19 residues. CDR3 region: CASSPFHRPGQGYNSPLHF. In nucleotides, the CDR3 is TGTGCCAGCAGCCCATTCCACCGTCCGGGACAGGGGTATAATTCACCCCTCCACTTT.

The chain combines TRBV5-6 with TRBJ1-2; the D is unclear. Per the germline V gene, CDR1 is SGHDT and CDR2 is YYEEEE. V lost 0 bases, J lost 4 bases, and 7 bases lay in between. The CDR3 is made up of 13 amino acids. The CDR3 nucleotides read TGTGCCAGCAGCTTGGACAGATCCTATGGCTACACCTTC. Residues: CASSLDRSYGYTF.

V is TRBV6-5 and J is TRBJ2-5, with D maybe TRBD1 (7 bases). The ends were cut back, 6 bases at V and 5 bases at J, with 13 bases in the middle. The V gene's germline CDR1 is MNHEY and CDR2 SVGAGI. The CDR3 consists of 13 residues. The CDR3 region is CASREGASETQYF. In DNA, the CDR3 is TGTGCCAGCAGGGAGGGGGCGAGTGAGACCCAGTACTTC.

The V call is TRBV13, the J call TRBJ2-3; 13 bases line up with TRBD2. The V and J ends lost 0 bases and 6 bases, in that order; junction bases with no gene match: 6. The germline CDR1 and CDR2 sequences are PRHDT and FYEKMQ (reference sequence). This CDR3 spans 17 amino acids. The CDR3 nucleotides are TGTGCCAGCAGCTTAGGCCGGGGACTAGCGGGGTTCGATACGCAGTATTTT. Protein sequence: CASSLGRGLAGFDTQYF.

The genes are TRBV6-5 and TRBJ1-1; 9 nucleotides agree with TRBD1. J was trimmed by 0 bases and V by 0 bases; bases with no gene match: 2. The CDR3 consists of 16 residues. Germline values: CDR1 MNHEY, CDR2 SVGAGI. The CDR3 loop reads CASSYSQGAMNTEAFF. Here the CDR3 DNA reads TGTGCCAGCAGTTACTCACAGGGGGCCATGAACACTGAAGCTTTCTTT.

CDR3 loop: CASSLMGGQADYGYTF. The CDR3 DNA reads TGTGCCAGTAGTTTAATGGGAGGACAGGCCGACTATGGCTACACCTTC. The V gene is TRBV19, the J gene TRBJ1-2, with 7 bases identical to TRBD1. The V gene end was trimmed by 5 bases and the J gene end by 3 bases; junction bases not matched to a gene: 12. The length of the CDR3 is 16 residues. The germline CDR1 and CDR2 sequences are LNHDA and SQIVND (reference sequence).

The chain is built from TRBV19 and TRBJ2-3, with 10 bases that match TRBD1. Trimming cost V 9 bases and J 4 bases; bases outside gene matches: 7. The CDR3 covers 14 residues. Germline V gene lookup returns CDR1 LNHDA and CDR2 SQIVND (reference sequence). As DNA, the CDR3 is TGTGCCAGCAGGGACAGGGGATCGTCAGATACGCAGTATTTT. Translation: CASRDRGSSDTQYF.

The chain links TRBV29-1 to TRBJ2-3; TRBD2 matches 9 bases. The ends lost 5 bases at V and 1 base at J; junction bases unmatched: 7. Germline V CDR1 and CDR2: SQVTM, ANQGSEA. This CDR3 is built from 15 residues. The CDR3 here is CSVSGGGVRTDTQYF. DNA for the CDR3: TGCAGCGTTTCGGGCGGGGGGGTACGCACAGATACGCAGTATTTT.

The chain uses TRBV11-2 and TRBJ2-3, with 9 bases lining up with TRBD2. V gave up 1 base and J gave up 3 bases; unmatched junction bases: 5. The CDR3 extends over 16 amino acids. Germline values: CDR1 SGHAT, CDR2 FQNNGV. The CDR3 protein is CASSLARLAGTDTQYF. CDR3 DNA: TGTGCCAGCAGCTTAGCCCGCCTAGCGGGAACAGATACGCAGTATTTT.

V usage is TRBV6-4 and J usage is TRBJ1-6, with 8 bases fitting TRBD1. The CDR3 covers 17 residues. V trimming: 3 bases; J trimming: 7 bases; junction bases outside the gene matches: 11. CDR1 and CDR2 from the germline V gene are MRHNA and SNTAGT. The CDR3 region has the DNA TGTGCCAGCAGTGATCGTCCCCGGACAGGGAGGAATTCACCCCTCCACTTT. It is translated as CASSDRPRTGRNSPLHF.

The rearrangement links TRBV6-5 to TRBJ1-1; possible D gene TRBD1, 6 bases. V lost 0 bases, J lost 1 base, and 9 bases lay in between. The germline CDR1 and CDR2 sequences are MNHEY and SVGAGI. The CDR3 runs to 15 residues. The CDR3 DNA reads TGTGCCAGCAGTTACTCGTGGACAGCGAACACTGAAGCTTTCTTT. Translating gives CASSYSWTANTEAFF.

This clone has a handful of counts. The CDR3, as DNA: TGTGCCAGCAGCCAAGACCCGGATTCACCCCTCCACTTT. Translation gives CASSQDPDSPLHF. The chain links TRBV3-1 (or the pseudogene TRBV3-2) to TRBJ1-6; D is undetermined. The CDR3 covers 13 residues. V was shortened by 0 bases and J by 8 bases, with 5 bases between the two germline ends. Germline V gene lookup returns CDR1 LGHDT and CDR2 YNNKEL (reference sequence).

The chain links TRBV7-8 to TRBJ1-3, with D maybe TRBD1 (6 bases). The length of the CDR3 is 13 residues. V lost 2 bases and J 9 bases, leaving 11 bases between the germline ends. Germline CDR1 SGHVS, CDR2 FQNEAQ. The CDR3 coding sequence is TGTGCCAGCAGCTTAAAACAGGGTACCACCATATATTTT. Translating gives CASSLKQGTTIYF.

This chain links TRBV19 with TRBJ2-4; 8 bases align to TRBD1. CDR1 is LNHDA and CDR2 is SQIVND in the germline V gene (reference sequence). V shed 5 bases and J 1 base; nucleotides not matched to a gene: 7. This CDR3 comprises 16 residues. The CDR3 here is CASSPRTGFAKNIQYF. CDR3 sequence (DNA): TGTGCCAGTAGTCCCAGGACAGGGTTTGCCAAAAACATTCAGTACTTC. Variable domain in full (rest from reference TRBV19 and TRBJ2-4): DGGITQSPKYLFRKEGQNVTLSCEQNLNHDAMYWYRQDPGQGLRLIYYSQIVNDFQKGDIAEGYSVSREKKESFPLTVTSAQKNPTAFYLCASSPRTGFAKNIQYFGAGTRLSVL.

The V and J genes are TRBV24-1 and TRBJ1-5, with D unresolved. The germline gives CDR1 KGHDR, CDR2 SFDVKD. The ends were cut back, 1 base at V and 5 bases at J, with 8 bases in the middle. CDR3 size: 14 residues. The CDR3 DNA reads TGTGCCACCAGTGATTTTTTGAGGGATCAGCCCCAGCATTTT. Its protein product is CATSDFLRDQPQHF.

The gene calls are TRBV9 and TRBJ1-5; 9 bases are shared with TRBD1. With 0 bases clipped from V and 5 bases from J, the junction kept 0 bases outside the gene matches. Germline CDR1 is SGDLS and CDR2 is YYNGEE. This CDR3 is 14 amino acids long. The CDR3 protein is CASSVGTGDQPQHF. The DNA for the CDR3 is TGTGCCAGCAGCGTAGGGACAGGGGATCAGCCCCAGCATTTT.

The CDR3 is CASSLDQGARGETQYF. The DNA of the CDR3 is TGTGCCAGCAGCTTAGATCAAGGGGCCAGGGGAGAGACCCAGTACTTC. The chain combines TRBV11-2 with TRBJ2-5, with D possibly TRBD1 on 6 matching bases. The V gene lost 0 bases and the J gene lost 4 bases, with 15 bases spanning the gap. The CDR3 loop spans 16 amino acids. CDR1 and CDR2 (germline): SGHAT, FQNNGV.

The chain joins TRBV7-2 to TRBJ2-7, with a tentative D call TRBD2 (6 bases). The CDR3 is 16 residues long. Between the trimmed V and J ends, which lost 1 base and 3 bases, there was a span of 16 bases. CDR1 and CDR2 (germline): SGHTA, FQGNSA. The CDR3 nucleotides read TGTGCCAGCAGCTTAGAATCGGGACTCCCATTCTACGAGCAGTACGTC. Translating it yields CASSLESGLPFYEQYV.

This clone was recorded once. The chain uses TRBV11-3 and TRBJ2-1; TRBD1 aligns across 10 bases. This CDR3 is built from 17 residues. The V gene end was trimmed by 5 bases and the J gene end by 4 bases; junction bases not matched to a gene: 11. Germline-derived CDR1 and CDR2 are SGHNT and YENEEA. CDR3 nucleotides: TGTGCCAGCAGCCTACGGAGCCGGGACAGGGGTTACAATGAGCAGTTCTTC. Residues: CASSLRSRDRGYNEQFF.